This T cell receptor beta chain was identified in a study of CD4 T cells in relation to SARS-CoV-2 and coronaviruses. Study-wide points: Monoreactive clones expanded significantly more to SARS-CoV-2 than crossreactive clones did.

Using immunoSEQ multiplex PCR, the repertoire was profiled, and TCRdb retains in-frame clones only, with some absent. This table has tens of thousands of clones, about 80% appearing once. V lost 0 bases and J lost 3, with 13 bases in between. This CDR3 contains 15 residues. Germline V CDR1 and CDR2: SGDLS, YYNGEE. Naive or memory CD4+ cells were cultured 1:1 with T cell-depleted PBMCs plus CEF. Turning to this clone: Antigen: not known.

The sequence derives from an adult with COVID-19. The chain carries TRBV9 and TRBJ2-7; TRBD2 is a possible D gene (6 bases). Sequences were obtained from naive CD4+ T cells from PBMCs, cultured in vitro. The subset here: naive CD4+ T cells isolated by negative enrichment. The CDR3 here is CASSVAPSDNYEQYF. Written as DNA, the CDR3 is TGTGCCAGCAGCGTAGCTCCTAGCGATAACTACGAGCAGTACTTC. Complete variable domain (other parts from reference TRBV9 and TRBJ2-7): DSGVTQTPKHLITATGQRVTLRCSPRSGDLSVYWYQQSLDQGLQFLIQYYNGEERAKGNILERFSAQQFPDLHSELNLSSLELGDSALYFCASSVAPSDNYEQYFGPGTRLTVT.